A single sample is the source of the 9 T cell receptor beta chains below, sequenced in a study of CD8+ T cells in alopecia areata. Sequencing used cDNA as its template, made by extracting RNA and reverse transcribing it. This table comes from immunoSEQ multiplex PCR, and its TCRdb copy is limited to in-frame clones, with some not included. The sample lists 150,000 to 200,000 clones; roughly 64% were seen once. As for treatment: oral pan-JAK inhibitor, 5-10 mg twice daily. Sequencing was performed on CD8+ T cells sorted from blood, taken at week 24, from a patient treated with tofacitinib. Every receptor here comes from a human donor with alopecia areata.

Regarding this clone: The same CDR3 arises from other DNA sequences in this sample as well. This rearrangement joins TRBV4-1 to TRBJ2-7; D ambiguous. This CDR3 comprises 13 residues. Per germline, CDR1 MGHRA and CDR2 YSYEKL. V was clipped by 1 base and J by 0 bases, with 4 bases between them. DNA for the CDR3: TGCGCCAGCAGCCAAGGGGGCTCCTACGAGCAGTACTTC. It specifies CASSQGGSYEQYF.

This clone was seen more than once but under ten times. The chain employs TRBV30 and TRBJ2-1, with D possibly matching TRBD2 (7 bases). The germline V and J ends were trimmed by 4 bases and 8 bases, with 18 bases remaining between them. Germline V gene sequence: CDR1 GTSNPN, CDR2 SVGIG (reference sequence). The CDR3 runs 14 residues. The CDR3 spells CAWTKTGGLDEQFF. CDR3 nucleotide sequence: TGTGCCTGGACTAAAACGGGGGGCCTCGATGAGCAGTTCTTC.

The DNA of the CDR3 is TGTGCCAGCAGCTTGGAGATGAGCTCCTACGAGCAGTACTTC. Translating gives CASSLEMSSYEQYF. The chain employs TRBV5-6 and TRBJ2-7; D uncertain. In germline, CDR1 is SGHDT, CDR2 YYEEEE. Trimming removed 0 bases from V and 0 bases from J, with 7 bases in between. CDR3 size: 14 residues.

V gene TRBV4-1 combines with J gene TRBJ2-3; 8 bases line up with TRBD2. J lost 4 bases, V lost 1 base, and 7 bases had no gene match. This CDR3 contains 16 residues. Germline CDR1 and CDR2: MGHRA and YSYEKL. The CDR3 bases are TGCGCCAGCAGCCAAGGGACGGGGGGGCTCCCAGATACGCAGTATTTT. Translated: CASSQGTGGLPDTQYF.

The J gene is TRBJ1-2, the V gene TRBV15; 7 bases fit TRBD1. J lost 5 bases, V lost 5 bases, and 8 bases had no gene match. The germline CDR1 and CDR2 sequences are LNHNV and YYDKDF (reference sequence). This CDR3 is built from 14 residues. CDR3 sequence reads: CATSGRTGLYGYTF. CDR3 bases: TGTGCCACCAGCGGAAGGACAGGTCTTTATGGCTACACCTTC.

This clone was seen just once. This chain uses TRBV27 with TRBJ1-5; 7 bases agree with TRBD1. CDR1 is MNHEY and CDR2 is SMNVEV in the germline V gene (reference sequence). Trimming cost V 6 bases and J 3 bases; bases outside gene matches: 5. The CDR3 totals 14 residues. CDR3 sequence: CASSPGGSNQPQHF. The DNA for the CDR3 is TGTGCCAGCAGCCCAGGGGGTTCCAATCAGCCCCAGCATTTT.

The CDR3 spells CASSSDRGPQETQYF. The CDR3, as DNA: TGCGCCAGCAGTTCGGACAGGGGGCCGCAAGAGACCCAGTACTTC. The rearrangement joins TRBV5-1 to TRBJ2-5; 11 bases fit TRBD1. V trimming: 5 bases; J trimming: 2 bases; junction bases outside the gene matches: 5. This CDR3 contains 15 residues. CDR1 and CDR2 from the germline V gene are SGHRS and YFSETQ.

This clone has more than one count but fewer than ten. The genes are TRBV2 and TRBJ2-7, with D unclear. Trimming took 6 bases from V and 3 from J, leaving 9 bases between them. The CDR3 runs 12 residues. From germline, CDR1 is SNHLY and CDR2 FYNNEI. DNA for the CDR3: TGTGCCAGCAGCGATATCATCTACGAGCAGTACTTC. Encoded protein: CASSDIIYEQYF.

The chain recombines TRBV7-2 with TRBJ2-3; 8 positions agree with TRBD1. The CDR3 totals 15 residues. The J segment lost 4 bases and the V segment lost 7 bases, leaving 10 bases of the junction unmatched. From germline, CDR1 is SGHTA and CDR2 FQGNSA. CDR3: CASKDVDRASDTQYF. The DNA of the CDR3 is TGTGCCAGCAAGGACGTGGACAGGGCTTCAGATACGCAGTATTTT. Supplemented by reference TRBV7-2 and TRBJ2-3, the full variable domain reads GAGVSQSPSNKVTEKGKDVELRCDPISGHTALYWYRQSLGQGLEFLIYFQGNSAPDKSGLPSDRFSAERTGGSVSTLTIQRTQQEDSAVYLCASKDVDRASDTQYFGPGTRLTVL.